This T cell receptor (beta chain) was identified during a study of blood T cell repertoires in COVID-19. For this clone: The same CDR3 arises from other DNA sequences in this sample as well.

The assay was immunoSEQ multiplex PCR, and TCRdb's table has in-frame clones only and misses some. The sample shows 200,000 to 250,000 clones, roughly 80% of them seen only once. The CDR3 spans 15 residues. Germline V gene data show CDR1 as SGHNT and CDR2 as YYREEE (reference sequence). With 1 base clipped from V and 4 bases from J, the junction kept 4 bases outside the gene matches. The rearrangement links TRBV5-4 to TRBJ2-1, with 8 bases that match TRBD2. This sequence originates from a woman aged 40 to 50 with acute COVID-19. The sample taken for sequencing was PBMCs or T cells enriched from blood (not recorded which). In DNA form, the CDR3 reads TGTGCCAGCAGCTTGTTGGCGGGGGGATACAATGAGCAGTTCTTC. This codes for CASSLLAGGYNEQFF.